Presented here are 13 T cell receptor beta chains from one specimen sequenced in a study of T cells in Graves' hyperthyroidism and ophthalmopathy. Authors of the study amplified TCR beta CDR3 regions from RNA transcripts. HTBI primers drove first-round RT-PCR of the TCR CDR3. TCRdb re-called the multiplex PCR reads through MiXCR, storing one row per CDR3 protein. Of roughly 740,000 distinct CDR3 sequences detected, over 15% appear once; the ten largest clones hold under 9.5%. Source material: blood. Receptors originate from a man aged 18 to 35 with Graves' hyperthyroidism.

This clonotype was detected only a few times. With a much larger clone just one base away, this may be a read error. The CDR3 loop reads CASSPRTSDSYEQYF. CDR3 DNA: TGTGCCAGCAGCCCCCGGACTAGCGACTCCTACGAGCAGTACTTC. The genes are TRBV11-2 and TRBJ2-7, with 9 bases lining up with TRBD2. From germline, CDR1 is SGHAT and CDR2 FQNNGV. After removal of 5 bases from V and 0 bases from J, the junction contained 5 bases not matched to a gene. There are 15 residues in the CDR3.

The V call is TRBV12-3 or TRBV12-4, the J call TRBJ1-2; D remains ambiguous. CDR3 length equals 13 residues. V was pared by 7 bases and J by 2 bases, with 11 bases between. The CDR3 is CASTQTGNYGYTF. The CDR3 DNA is TGTGCCAGCACCCAGACGGGGAACTATGGCTACACCTTC.

This clonotype was seen repeatedly, ten times or more. CDR3 DNA sequence: TGTGCCAGCTCACCAAGGCACCAAGAGACCCAGTACTTC. Amino acid sequence: CASSPRHQETQYF. This chain joins TRBV18 and TRBJ2-5; the D is unclear. CDR3 length: 13 residues. The V end was cut by 2 bases, the J end by 0 bases, with 4 bases between. Looked up from germline, CDR1 is KGHSH and CDR2 is LQKENI.

This clonotype was seen ten or more times. This chain connects TRBV7-8 to TRBJ2-7; no definite D call. The V end was cut by 4 bases, the J end by 1 base, with 11 bases between. Germline V CDR1 and CDR2: SGHVS, FQNEAQ. This CDR3 is built from 14 residues. The CDR3 sequence: CASSSERQSYEQYF. DNA of the CDR3: TGTGCCAGCAGCTCTGAGCGCCAGTCCTACGAGCAGTACTTC. The variable domain in full, with the rest retrieved from reference TRBV7-8 and TRBJ2-7, is GAGVSQSPRYKVAKRGQDVALRCDPISGHVSLFWYQQALGQGPEFLTYFQNEAQLDKSGLPSDRFFAERPEGSVSTLKIQRTQQEDSAVYLCASSSERQSYEQYFGPGTRLTVT.

This clonotype has at least ten counts. The gene calls are TRBV28 and TRBJ2-1; TRBD1 agrees at 9 bases. The ends lost 3 bases at V and 6 bases at J; junction bases unmatched: 6. Germline CDR1 MDHEN, CDR2 SYDVKM. This CDR3 contains 15 residues. The CDR3 DNA reads TGTGCCAGCAGTTTCCAGGGACAGGGTGTCAATGAGCAGTTCTTC. This translates into CASSFQGQGVNEQFF.

The V gene is TRBV11-3, the J gene TRBJ1-6; D perhaps matches TRBD1 (6 bases). Between the trimmed V and J ends, which lost 8 bases and 6 bases, there was a span of 17 bases. Germline lookup yields CDR1 SGHNT and CDR2 YENEEA. The CDR3 covers 15 residues. CDR3 DNA: TGTGCCAGCGGATTCAAGACAGGCCTTAATTCACCCCTCCACTTT. Translating gives CASGFKTGLNSPLHF.

This clonotype was counted at least ten times. The V and J genes are TRBV25-1 and TRBJ2-3, with D uncertain. Germline CDR1 reads MGHDK; CDR2 reads SYGVNS. Trimming pared 3 bases from V and 1 base from J, leaving 8 bases between. The CDR3 consists of 14 residues. CDR3 in amino acids: CASSEPGRTDTQYF. As DNA, the CDR3 is TGTGCCAGCAGTGAGCCGGGCCGCACAGATACGCAGTATTTT. Complete variable domain (other parts from reference TRBV25-1 and TRBJ2-3): EADIYQTPRYLVIGTGKKITLECSQTMGHDKMYWYQQDPGMELHLIHYSYGVNSTEKGDLSSESTVSRIRTEHFPLTLESARPSHTSQYLCASSEPGRTDTQYFGPGTRLTVL.

J is TRBJ2-1 and V is TRBV14, with D uncertain. V dropped 5 bases and J dropped 4 bases, with 12 bases sitting between them. The germline CDR1 and CDR2 sequences are SGHDN and FVKESK. The CDR3 has 14 residues. In DNA form, the CDR3 reads TGTGCCAGCAGCTTCTTCGCAACTTACAATGAGCAGTTCTTC. Its protein is CASSFFATYNEQFF. Full variable domain (missing parts from reference TRBV14 and TRBJ2-1): EAGVTQFPSHSVIEKGQTVTLRCDPISGHDNLYWYRRVMGKEIKFLLHFVKESKQDESGMPNNRFLAERTGGTYSTLKVQPAELEDSGVYFCASSFFATYNEQFFGPGTRLTVL.

This clonotype was counted ten times or more. The chain uses TRBV12-3 or TRBV12-4 and TRBJ2-1; the D call may be TRBD1 or TRBD2 (5 bases each). V was cut by 2 bases and J by 9 bases, with 14 bases left in between. The CDR3 runs to 14 residues. CDR3 DNA sequence: TGTGCCAGCAGTTTACCCCAGGAGAGGGGTGAGCAGTTCTTC. Translated, it gives CASSLPQERGEQFF.

V gene TRBV19 combines with J gene TRBJ1-5; a possible D gene is TRBD1 (5 bases). CDR1 is LNHDA, CDR2 SQIVND, per germline (reference sequence). The CDR3 consists of 14 residues. Trimming took 8 bases from V and 1 from J, leaving 12 bases between them. The CDR3 region has the DNA TGTGCCAGTCGTCTGGGACCGAGCAATCAGCCCCAGCATTTT. This translates into CASRLGPSNQPQHF.

The chain is built from TRBV28 and TRBJ2-3; 10 nucleotides match TRBD1. The germline V gene has CDR1 MDHEN and CDR2 SYDVKM. The length of the CDR3 is 15 residues. The J segment lost 2 bases and the V segment lost 4 bases, leaving 3 bases of the junction unmatched. The DNA of the CDR3 is TGTGCCAGCAGTTCAGACAGGGGGCCCACAGATACGCAGTATTTT. Its translation is CASSSDRGPTDTQYF.

This rearrangement joins TRBV28 to TRBJ1-5, with 7 bases matching TRBD1. With V trimmed by 0 bases and J by 7 bases, 3 bases remained unmatched. Germline CDR1 is MDHEN and CDR2 is SYDVKM. This CDR3 is built from 14 residues. This CDR3 is CASSLWYRGQPQHF. The CDR3, as DNA: TGTGCCAGCAGTTTATGGTACAGGGGCCAGCCCCAGCATTTT.

This clonotype occurred many times. The V gene is TRBV28, the J gene TRBJ2-7; D is unclear. Germline V CDR1 and CDR2: MDHEN, SYDVKM. This CDR3 contains 12 residues. This CDR3 reads CADRWVPYEQYF. The CDR3 bases are TGTGCTGATCGGTGGGTACCCTACGAGCAGTACTTC.